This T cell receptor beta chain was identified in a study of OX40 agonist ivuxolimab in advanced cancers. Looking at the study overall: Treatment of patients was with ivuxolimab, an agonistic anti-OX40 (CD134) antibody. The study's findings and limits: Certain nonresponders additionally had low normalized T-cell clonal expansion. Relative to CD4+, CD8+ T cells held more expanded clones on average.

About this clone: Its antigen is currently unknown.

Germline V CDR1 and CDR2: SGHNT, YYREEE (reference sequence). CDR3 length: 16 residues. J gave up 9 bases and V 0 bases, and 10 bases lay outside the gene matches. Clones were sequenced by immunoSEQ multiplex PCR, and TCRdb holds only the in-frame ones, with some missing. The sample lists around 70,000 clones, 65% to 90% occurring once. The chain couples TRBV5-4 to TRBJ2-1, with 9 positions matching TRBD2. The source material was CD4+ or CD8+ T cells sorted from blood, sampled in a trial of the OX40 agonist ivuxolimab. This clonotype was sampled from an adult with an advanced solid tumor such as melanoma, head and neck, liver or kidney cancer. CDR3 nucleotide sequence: TGTGCCAGCAGCTTGGGGCAGCGGGGGGATTCGGGTGAGCAGTTCTTC. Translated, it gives CASSLGQRGDSGEQFF.